This TCR beta chain was found in a study of blood T cells in healthy people across ages (dated by TCRdb to the mid-2010s). Notes on the research overall: Template switching captured roughly one uniquely barcoded TCR beta cDNA molecule per two T cells in model experiments. Two additional independent replicas of 1 million unique cDNA reads from the same blood draw were analyzed for two donors (one aged 18 to 30 and one aged 80 or older). Using deep sequencing normalized with unique cDNA molecular identifiers, the study measured how TCR beta repertoire diversity changes with age. Four age groups were formed from the donors: young (average around 15 years), middle-aged (more than 35), aged (roughly 59) and long-lived (less than 85). To avoid experimental bias, donors of different ages were distributed randomly across sequencing lanes.

The research as a whole found: Observed TCR beta diversity per million T cells fell roughly linearly with age, and a significant reduction was already apparent by age around 39. Because donor CMV infection status was unknown, age-related changes in expanded clonotypes were potentially confounded. Conclusive comparison of naive and antigen-experienced compartments was prevented by the profiling of bulk unsorted PBMCs. Estimates of total diversity from one million sequenced T cells were regarded as lower bounds and underestimates. Observed TCR beta diversity correlated strongly with the percentage of naive T cells measured by flow cytometry. Compared with the aged group, more naive CD4+ T cells, fewer expanded clones and increased TCR diversity were shown by the long-lived group, suggesting age selection.

The approximately 41 donors, aged 6 to 90 years, were systemically healthy Caucasian individuals from Russia. Each donor gave ten milliliters of peripheral blood, collected into EDTA-treated Vacutainer tubes. Ficoll-Paque density-gradient centrifugation was used to isolate PBMCs, with at least 6.5 million per sample. Total RNA was extracted from PBMCs with Trizol reagent, with at least 5.5 micrograms obtained per sample. For every donor, an aliquot of PBMCs went through flow cytometry to measure the percentages of naive CD45RAhigh/CD27high T cells. The library was prepared using 5' RACE. Sequencing took place on an Illumina HiSeq 2500. A second roughly 6 to 11 cycle PCR used a sample-barcoded 5' primer and a J-beta primer mix. A template-switch 5' adaptor carrying 12 random nucleotides introduced a unique molecular identifier onto each TCR beta cDNA molecule. Each sample yielded at least 2.5 million CDR3-containing paired-end reads. First-strand cDNA synthesis was performed from all RNA using the Mint cDNA synthesis kit, with priming by a TRBC-specific oligonucleotide. All cDNA was treated with uracil-DNA glycosylase and then went through a first 18-cycle PCR with the universal primers M1SS and BC2_uni_R. The authors' analysis ran thus. Each sample was normalized by randomly selecting 1 million high-quality reads, each carrying a distinct molecular identifier. Instead of being binned into consensus sequences, reads with shared molecular identifiers were discarded. MiTCR, set to a Q25 quality threshold and the strictest error-elimination algorithm, was used for CDR3 identification, clonotype clustering and error correction. Lower-bound total TCR beta diversity was estimated with a nonparametric unseen species model using Euler transformation. TCRdb reprocessing: public reads trimmed at Q25 with fastp, clones called with MiXCR, in-frame beta chains kept. Each CDR3 protein gets just one entry, which takes the most common genes and DNA from the rows behind it. These V and J calls derive from TCRdb rather than the authors' analysis. The sample data list over 550,000 distinct CDR3 sequences, and 25% to 30% of these were observed just once. The top ten hold roughly 14% of the sample.

V and J lose 7 bases and 6 bases, and a span of 13 bases separates them. Reading from cysteine to phenylalanine, the CDR3 counts 14 amino acids. CDR3 DNA is the only sequence kept; it has 42 bases, read in frame from the first base. This clonotype appeared many times. The antigen it binds to is not known. One base away there is no much larger clone; base qualities are not given. The TCR sequence derives from a woman of 80 years or more in good health. The source material was blood. The chain employs TRBV12-3 or TRBV12-4 and TRBJ1-6; there is no confident call for the D gene. CDR3 region: CASTLQLSNSPLHF. The DNA sequence follows: TGTGCCAGCACCCTGCAGTTGAGTAATTCACCCCTCCACTTT.